The entry below describes one TCR beta chain. No cognate antigen has been identified for it. No much larger clone exists at a distance of one base, and base qualities are not known. The source of the sample is a study of shared clonotypes between healthy human individuals (dated by TCRdb to about 2020). Regarding the research as a whole: The cohort included three men and a couple of women between 18 and 49 years of age. To estimate repertoire size and how much clonotype sharing occurs between individuals, the study deeply sequenced the blood TCR repertoires of about 5 healthy adults. For each donor, CD4 naive and CD4 memory were each given three plates, CD8 naive was given two plates, and CD8 memory was given one plate. Different laboratories and diverse techniques were used to prepare libraries and sequence TCR repertoires, to increase sequencing depth and limit assay-specific biases. Leukapheresis yielded between about 0.85 and 10 billion PBMCs per donor.

The donors were healthy, HIV-negative adults with no recently reported acute infections or vaccinations. All donors were Caucasian adults living in Nashville, Tennessee, USA. CD4+ T cells were enriched by magnetic negative selection; naive cells were then positively selected on CD45RA, and the negative fraction formed the memory subset. Blood was obtained by leukapheresis, after which PBMCs were separated by Ficoll-Histopaque density gradient centrifugation and cryopreserved in liquid nitrogen vapor phase. Analytical flow cytometry was used to check the purity and quantity of each magnetically sorted T cell population. From each sorted fraction, genomic DNA was isolated and quantified by UV absorbance on a Nanodrop 2000c. V lost 10 bases and J lost 3 bases; the stretch between them is 16 bases long. From the cysteine up to the phenylalanine, the CDR3 has a length of 14 residues. Solely the CDR3 DNA is kept, with 42 bases framed from the first base. CDR1 MNHNY and CDR2 SVGAGI are derived from the germline V gene (reference sequence).

Overall study outcomes, separate from this receptor: Estimated clonotype richness was generally larger for naive than for memory subsets. Compared with non-shared clonotypes, the clonotypes found in all four sorted-subset donors had higher generation probabilities. Incomplete sequencing was indicated by rarefaction of sorted-subset datasets, despite the large sequencing depth. Across a few donors, approximately 5% of naive CD4, roughly 3.3% of naive CD8, approximately 2.5% of memory CD4, and roughly 0.41% of memory CD8 clonotypes were shared. Pairwise subsampling led to the expectation that sequencing depth would affect the degree of clonotype sharing among donors. Sampling was restricted to blood, and TCR repertoires in tissue are likely to differ from TCR repertoires in blood. Because the study included a small number of donors, the genetic and exposure-history diversity represented was limited.

Using the deep immunoSEQ assay, multiplex PCR amplified TCR CDR3 regions from genomic DNA. For each cell subset, the extracted genomic DNA was distributed evenly across all wells of several immunoSEQ 96-well plates, and each plate served as one replicate. Each replicate PCR for sorted subsets received 150 to 250 ng genomic DNA, equal to roughly 29,000 T cell genomes. Purified libraries were quantified with a Qubit 3.0 fluorometer, sized on a Bioanalyzer 2100, and re-quantified with the KAPA Library Quantification kit. Every immunoSEQ 96-well plate was sequenced on a dedicated single-read 150-cycle Illumina NextSeq 550 flow cell. The authors' analysis ran thus. The immunoSEQ output contained only junctional sequences without quality scores, so filtering could not match that applied to full-length reads. Sequences were annotated with PyIR, a Python wrapper for IgBLAST v1.9, using IMGT germline references to assign V/J genes and CDR3. Reads were filtered out if the reads had weak V/J assignments (E-value above 1e-6), no CDR3, stop codons, out-of-frame junctions, or ambiguous translated residues. A V3J clonotype was defined by an identical inferred V gene, J gene, and CDR3 amino acid sequence. The percentage overlap between two repertoires was calculated by dividing the number of shared unique clonotypes by the size of the smaller repertoire. Three approaches were used to assess repertoire richness: RTK rarefaction, the Chao1 estimator, and Recon v2.1 estimates of unobserved clonotypes. OLGA was used to compute generation probabilities for all TCRbeta clonotypes that the gDNA method yielded from a handful of donors. The immuneACCESS repertoire file appears here via TCRdb, limited to in-frame rearrangements. These files lack a portion of the clones; in checked studies, under half of the deficit traces to unresolved V genes, and the cause of the others is not known. V and J calls and clone size are given by that table; D and trimming were obtained from the DNA. The sample table contains about 2.4 million clones; only one count was recorded for 93% of them. More than 0.35% of the sample belongs to the ten largest clones.

The receptor comes from a man aged 18 to 29 in good health. Some clones in this sample may be carry-over from other donors' samples. Sequenced: naive CD4+ T cells from PBMCs. The cell subset or site label corresponds to: CD45RA+ positively selected. The rearranged segments are TRBV6-6 and TRBJ1-5; D gene: possibly TRBD1, on 5 matching bases. The sequence in DNA is TGTGCCACCAGCAGGGACCATAACAATCAGCCCCAGCATTTT. Translated, it reads CATSRDHNNQPQHF.